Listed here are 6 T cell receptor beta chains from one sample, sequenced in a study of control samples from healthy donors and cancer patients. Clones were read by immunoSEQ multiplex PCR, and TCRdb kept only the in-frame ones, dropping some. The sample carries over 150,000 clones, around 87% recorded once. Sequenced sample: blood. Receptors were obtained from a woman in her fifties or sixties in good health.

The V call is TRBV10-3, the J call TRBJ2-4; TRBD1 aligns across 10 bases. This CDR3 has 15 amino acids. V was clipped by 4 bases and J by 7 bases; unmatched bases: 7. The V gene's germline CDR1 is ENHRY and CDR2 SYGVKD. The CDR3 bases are TGTGCCATCAGTGTGGACAGGGGGTTTGGGAACATTCAGTACTTC. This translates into CAISVDRGFGNIQYF.

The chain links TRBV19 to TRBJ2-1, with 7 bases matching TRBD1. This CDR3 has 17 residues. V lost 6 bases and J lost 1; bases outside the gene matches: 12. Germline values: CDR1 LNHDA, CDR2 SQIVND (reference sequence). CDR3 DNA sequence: TGTGCCAGTAGACCCGGCTTGACAGGGCGGTCCTACAATGAGCAGTTCTTC. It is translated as CASRPGLTGRSYNEQFF.

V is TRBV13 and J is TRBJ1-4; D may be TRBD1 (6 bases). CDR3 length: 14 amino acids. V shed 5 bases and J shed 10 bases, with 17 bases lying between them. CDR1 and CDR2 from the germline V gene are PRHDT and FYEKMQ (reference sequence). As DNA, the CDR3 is TGTGCCAGCAGCCGCCGGGACGCACAGGGAAAACTGTTTTTT. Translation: CASSRRDAQGKLFF.

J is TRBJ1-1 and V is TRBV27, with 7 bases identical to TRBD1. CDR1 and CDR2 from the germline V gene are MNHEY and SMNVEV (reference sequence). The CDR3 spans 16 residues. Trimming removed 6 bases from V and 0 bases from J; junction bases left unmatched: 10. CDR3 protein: CASSFTRQGLNTEAFF. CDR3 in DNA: TGTGCCAGCAGCTTCACGCGACAGGGACTGAACACTGAAGCTTTCTTT.

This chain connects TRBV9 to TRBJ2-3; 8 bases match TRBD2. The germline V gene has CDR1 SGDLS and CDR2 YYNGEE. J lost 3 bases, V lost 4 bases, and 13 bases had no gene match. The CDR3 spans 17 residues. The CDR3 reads CASSSGTSPIPTDTQYF. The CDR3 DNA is TGTGCCAGCAGCTCAGGGACTAGTCCGATTCCAACAGATACGCAGTATTTT.

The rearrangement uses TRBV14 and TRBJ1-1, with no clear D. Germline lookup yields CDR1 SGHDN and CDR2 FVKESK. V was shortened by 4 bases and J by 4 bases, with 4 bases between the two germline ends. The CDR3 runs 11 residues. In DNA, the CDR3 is TGTGCCAGCAGCCGGATCACTGAAGCTTTCTTT. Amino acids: CASSRITEAFF. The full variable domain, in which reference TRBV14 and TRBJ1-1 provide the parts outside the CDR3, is EAGVTQFPSHSVIEKGQTVTLRCDPISGHDNLYWYRRVMGKEIKFLLHFVKESKQDESGMPNNRFLAERTGGTYSTLKVQPAELEDSGVYFCASSRITEAFFGQGTRLTVV.